The 2 T cell receptor beta chains listed next were all sequenced from one sample in a study of blood T cell repertoires in COVID-19. Some clones are missing from TCRdb's copy, which holds only in-frame ones; the method was immunoSEQ multiplex PCR. The data show around 240,000 clones, 75% to 90% seen once. The sample taken for sequencing was peripheral blood. The receptor set was obtained from a woman younger than 45 who had recovered from COVID-19.

This clone was detected only once. The V call is TRBV5-4, the J call TRBJ2-2; TRBD2 agrees at 8 bases. Looked up from germline, CDR1 is SGHNT and CDR2 is YYREEE (reference sequence). The V gene end was trimmed by 3 bases and the J gene end by 0 bases; junction bases not matched to a gene: 4. The CDR3 has 16 residues. CDR3 DNA sequence: TGTGCCAGCAGCTCTATAGCGGGGCCGAACACCGGGGAGCTGTTTTTT. As protein: CASSSIAGPNTGELFF. Supplemented by reference TRBV5-4 and TRBJ2-2, the full variable domain reads ETGVTQSPTHLIKTRGQQVTLRCSSQSGHNTVSWYQQALGQGPQFIFQYYREEENGRGNFPPRFSGLQFPNYSSELNVNALELDDSALYLCASSSIAGPNTGELFFGEGSRLTVL.

The chain employs TRBV10-3 and TRBJ1-5; D possibly corresponds to TRBD1 (5 bases). The CDR3 runs to 15 residues. V gave up 2 bases and J gave up 6 bases, with 14 bases separating them. Germline CDR1 ENHRY, CDR2 SYGVKD. CDR3 in amino acids: CAISELKGRVQPQHF. CDR3 sequence (DNA): TGTGCCATCAGTGAGCTTAAGGGGAGGGTTCAGCCCCAGCATTTT.